This T cell receptor beta chain came from a study of T cell therapy after organ transplantation. Time point indicated: 20-29 weeks after completion of therapy. Sequencing used immunoSEQ multiplex PCR; TCRdb keeps in-frame clones, though not all of them. The sample shows about 18,000 clones, less than 90% of them seen only once. On this clone: The antigen is unknown.

Trimming stripped 5 bases from V and 7 bases from J, with 12 bases between. Germline CDR1 reads SGHAT; CDR2 reads FQDESV (reference sequence). The CDR3 has 12 residues. This specimen was CD8+ T cells from blood, taken after autologous CMV-specific T cell therapy. This sequence was found in a human patient who had received a solid organ transplant and had CMV disease. Some T cells may originate from the graft donor. The chain recombines TRBV11-1 with TRBJ2-7; a possible D gene is TRBD1 (5 bases). The CDR3 protein is CASSPGLHEQYF. The CDR3 DNA follows: TGTGCCAGCAGCCCAGGGTTGCATGAGCAGTACTTC.